These 21 T cell receptor beta chains came from one sample sequenced in a study of blood T cell repertoires in COVID-19 (TCRdb year 2020). Libraries were made using the immunoSEQ multiplex PCR assay. What TCRdb holds here is the immuneACCESS table cut down to in-frame rearrangements. Part of the clones is not present; checked against another copy, under half of the missing clones reflect an unresolved V gene, and the others are unexplained. The sample includes about 190,000 clones, with 70% to 85% observed a single time. The ten largest clonotypes hold under 15% of the sample. Sequenced sample: peripheral blood. These TCRs come from a woman aged 50 to 60 with acute or convalescent COVID-19.

The rearrangement joins TRBV5-1 to TRBJ2-5; D is unclear. V lost 2 bases to trimming and J lost 1 base, with 9 bases between them. CDR1 is SGHRS and CDR2 is YFSETQ in the germline V gene. The CDR3 extends over 14 amino acids. This chain's CDR3 is CASSFLGFQETQYF. In nucleotides, the CDR3 is TGCGCCAGCAGCTTTCTCGGGTTCCAAGAGACCCAGTACTTC.

This clone was seen a few times. This chain uses TRBV30 with TRBJ1-2, with 12 bases matching TRBD1. The junction had 1 base not matched to a gene; V was cut back by 1 base and J by 4 bases. Germline values: CDR1 GTSNPN, CDR2 SVGIG (reference sequence). This CDR3 contains 14 residues. CDR3 bases: TGTGCCTGGAGTGGGGGACAGGGGGCCTATGGCTACACCTTC. Protein product: CAWSGGQGAYGYTF.

This chain links TRBV20-1 with TRBJ2-3; TRBD2 agrees at 9 bases. In germline, CDR1 is DFQATT, CDR2 SNEGSKA (reference sequence). V shed 3 bases and J 4 bases; nucleotides not matched to a gene: 11. This CDR3 is 16 amino acids long. CDR3 loop: CSASLDSGSFADTQYF. The CDR3 region has the DNA TGCAGTGCTAGTCTGGATAGCGGGAGTTTCGCAGATACGCAGTATTTT.

The V call is TRBV5-1, the J call TRBJ2-3, with D possibly TRBD2 on 6 matching bases. The CDR3 totals 15 residues. Per germline, CDR1 SGHRS and CDR2 YFSETQ. Trimming took off 0 bases at V and 2 bases at J, with 10 bases between the two ends. The DNA for the CDR3 is TGCGCCAGCAGCTTGGGGTGGCGGGACACAGATACGCAGTATTTT. It specifies CASSLGWRDTDTQYF.

This clone was counted a single time. The rearrangement joins TRBV29-1 to TRBJ2-7; D not certain. The CDR3 contains 13 residues. V was shortened by 5 bases and J by 5 bases, with 16 bases between the two germline ends. Germline V gene data show CDR1 as SQVTM and CDR2 as ANQGSEA. The CDR3 nucleotides are TGCAGCGTTTTATCTAGGTCAGTCAACGAGCAGTACTTC. Translating gives CSVLSRSVNEQYF.

The V call is TRBV4-3, the J call TRBJ1-5; 7 nucleotides match TRBD1. The germline gives CDR1 LGHNA, CDR2 YSLEER. The CDR3 is 15 residues long. The junction had 5 bases not matched to a gene; V was cut back by 3 bases and J by 3 bases. CDR3: CASSQGTGVNQPQHF. DNA of the CDR3: TGCGCCAGCAGCCAGGGAACAGGGGTCAATCAGCCCCAGCATTTT.

The rearrangement uses TRBV19 and TRBJ2-3; D is uncertain. Germline CDR1 LNHDA, CDR2 SQIVND (reference sequence). V lost 7 bases and J 1 base, leaving 15 bases between the germline ends. The CDR3 extends over 15 amino acids. The CDR3 spells CASTPDSIGTDTQYF. The CDR3 coding sequence is TGTGCCAGTACCCCCGATTCGATAGGCACAGATACGCAGTATTTT. Complete variable domain (other parts from reference TRBV19 and TRBJ2-3): DGGITQSPKYLFRKEGQNVTLSCEQNLNHDAMYWYRQDPGQGLRLIYYSQIVNDFQKGDIAEGYSVSREKKESFPLTVTSAQKNPTAFYLCASTPDSIGTDTQYFGPGTRLTVL.

A single count supports this clone. The chain combines TRBV24-1 with TRBJ2-7, with D possibly matching TRBD1 (6 bases). In germline, CDR1 is KGHDR, CDR2 SFDVKD. V lost 2 bases and J lost 6, with 19 bases in between. This CDR3 region has 16 residues. In DNA form, the CDR3 reads TGTGCCACCAGTGATTCCCTCCGACAGGAGAGGTGCGAGCAGTACTTC. This sequence encodes CATSDSLRQERCEQYF.

CDR3 residues: CASRPQGSGNTIYF. CDR3 DNA sequence: TGTGCCAGCAGACCACAGGGCTCTGGAAACACCATATATTTT. The chain has TRBV3-1 (or the pseudogene TRBV3-2) and TRBJ1-3; weak D call: TRBD1 (6 bases). The CDR3 runs 14 residues. Germline V gene sequence: CDR1 LGHDT, CDR2 YNNKEL (reference sequence). With 6 bases removed from V and 0 bases from J, the gap between germline ends came to 9 bases.

This sequence joins TRBV6-1 and TRBJ2-3; tentative D call: TRBD2 (5 bases). Germline assignment: CDR1 MNHNS and CDR2 SASEGT. The V and J ends lost 3 bases and 0 bases respectively, with 10 bases between them. This CDR3 comprises 15 residues. CDR3 residues: CASSDSRGSTDTQYF. CDR3 sequence (DNA): TGTGCCAGCAGTGATTCTCGAGGGAGCACAGATACGCAGTATTTT.

The chain recombines TRBV3-1 (or the pseudogene TRBV3-2) with TRBJ1-6; D not certain. This CDR3 comprises 15 residues. V was shortened by 2 bases and J by 0 bases, with 5 bases between the two germline ends. The V gene's germline CDR1 is LGHDT and CDR2 YNNKEL (reference sequence). The CDR3 DNA reads TGTGCCAGCAGCCAAATGAGCTCCTATAATTCACCCCTCCACTTT. Its translation: CASSQMSSYNSPLHF.

The chain combines TRBV3-1 (or the pseudogene TRBV3-2) with TRBJ2-7, with TRBD2 matching 8 bases. CDR3 length equals 15 residues. Per germline, CDR1 LGHDT and CDR2 YNNKEL (reference sequence). V lost 1 base to trimming and J lost 6 bases; unmatched junction nucleotides: 8. CDR3 residues: CASSQGLASPTEQYF. The CDR3 bases are TGTGCCAGCAGCCAAGGACTAGCGTCCCCCACCGAGCAGTACTTC.

The chain couples TRBV11-2 to TRBJ1-2; a possible D gene is TRBD1 (6 bases). Deletions cut 1 base from V and 7 bases from J, with 16 bases between. Germline assignment: CDR1 SGHAT and CDR2 FQNNGV. The CDR3 runs 15 residues. The CDR3 sequence is CASSLAGGWTVGYTF. In DNA form, the CDR3 reads TGTGCCAGCAGCTTAGCGGGGGGTTGGACAGTTGGCTACACCTTC.

In DNA form, the CDR3 reads TGCAGCGTTCGTAGGGACAGATATTATGGCTACACCTTC. It specifies CSVRRDRYYGYTF. The chain combines TRBV29-1 with TRBJ1-2; 7 bases are shared with TRBD1. The V gene end was trimmed by 5 bases and the J gene end by 5 bases; junction bases not matched to a gene: 8. Germline V gene data show CDR1 as SQVTM and CDR2 as ANQGSEA. The CDR3 has 13 amino acids.

The table lists this clone with a count of one. The gene calls are TRBV11-3 and TRBJ2-3; no reliable D call. The ends were cut back, 5 bases at V and 6 bases at J, with 18 bases in the middle. The germline CDR1 and CDR2 sequences are SGHNT and YENEEA. The CDR3 totals 15 residues. The CDR3 loop reads CASSTTRQSGDTQYF. For the CDR3, the DNA is TGTGCCAGCAGCACTACACGCCAGAGTGGGGATACGCAGTATTTT.

The chain employs TRBV7-2 and TRBJ2-2; 11 nucleotides match TRBD2. J was trimmed by 3 bases and V by 1 base; bases with no gene match: 10. The length of the CDR3 is 19 residues. Looked up from germline, CDR1 is SGHTA and CDR2 is FQGNSA. CDR3 sequence (DNA): TGTGCCAGCAGCTTAGGGTATAGCGGGAGGGCCGGGGACACCGGGGAGCTGTTTTTT. It specifies CASSLGYSGRAGDTGELFF.

This clone came up many times. V gene TRBV6-5 combines with J gene TRBJ2-5; TRBD2 matches 11 bases. This CDR3 is 15 amino acids long. In germline, CDR1 is MNHEY, CDR2 SVGAGI. V was pared by 5 bases and J by 5 bases, with 7 bases of the junction left unmatched. This CDR3 is CASSPGTSGTETQYF. The CDR3 DNA is TGTGCCAGCAGTCCTGGGACTAGCGGAACGGAGACCCAGTACTTC.

V is TRBV19 and J is TRBJ2-1, with D perhaps matching TRBD2 (6 bases). V shed 4 bases and J shed 0 bases, with 13 bases lying between them. Germline-derived CDR1 and CDR2 are LNHDA and SQIVND (reference sequence). CDR3 size: 16 residues. CDR3 in DNA: TGTGCCAGTAGTACCGGGGCCGGGGGCTCCTACAATGAGCAGTTCTTC. As protein: CASSTGAGGSYNEQFF.

This chain uses TRBV7-2 with TRBJ2-7; perhaps TRBD2 as D (6 bases). With 5 bases removed from V and 1 base from J, the gap between germline ends came to 15 bases. The CDR3 length is 15 residues. Germline CDR1 is SGHTA and CDR2 is FQGNSA. CDR3 sequence: CASSQEGARSYEQYF. In DNA, the CDR3 is TGTGCCAGCAGCCAGGAGGGCGCGCGTTCCTACGAGCAGTACTTC.

V gene TRBV5-4 combines with J gene TRBJ2-4; possible D gene TRBD1, 7 bases. The CDR3 consists of 14 residues. The germline gives CDR1 SGHNT, CDR2 YYREEE (reference sequence). V lost 4 bases and J 4 bases, leaving 12 bases between the germline ends. CDR3 in DNA: TGTGCCAGCAGCGTACAGGGGACTAAAAACATTCAGTACTTC. Protein: CASSVQGTKNIQYF.

This clone was detected once. The J gene is TRBJ1-5, the V gene TRBV30; 9 nucleotides line up with TRBD1. Germline V CDR1 and CDR2: GTSNPN, SVGIG (reference sequence). Trimming cost V 4 bases and J 3 bases; bases outside gene matches: 7. This CDR3 comprises 15 residues. CDR3 sequence: CAWNTGTGHNQPQHF. CDR3 DNA sequence: TGTGCCTGGAATACCGGGACAGGGCACAATCAGCCCCAGCATTTT.